This T cell receptor (beta chain) was sequenced during a study of follicular helper T cells after annual influenza vaccination. As for time point: 2014-2015 season, 7 days after vaccination. The V and J ends lost 4 bases and 6 bases, in that order; junction bases with no gene match: 10. The germline CDR1 and CDR2 sequences are SGDLS and YYNGEE. The CDR3 sequence is 15 residues long. Assay: immunoSEQ multiplex PCR; the TCRdb copy retains only in-frame clones and omits some. Seen here are some 15,000 clones, approximately 84% observed once, and the top ten hold about 1.3%. The rearrangement links TRBV9 to TRBJ2-1, with 7 bases lining up with TRBD2. The specimen was CXCR5+ CD38- circulating T follicular helper cells from blood, collected 7 days after influenza vaccination. As to subset: circulating Tfh, non-naive CD4+CXCR5+PD-1+ (ICOS+CD38+ or ICOS-CD38-). The receptor was derived from an adult who received the influenza vaccine. CDR3: CASSPGLGVRNEQFF. As DNA, the CDR3 is TGTGCCAGCAGCCCCGGACTAGGGGTACGCAATGAGCAGTTCTTC.